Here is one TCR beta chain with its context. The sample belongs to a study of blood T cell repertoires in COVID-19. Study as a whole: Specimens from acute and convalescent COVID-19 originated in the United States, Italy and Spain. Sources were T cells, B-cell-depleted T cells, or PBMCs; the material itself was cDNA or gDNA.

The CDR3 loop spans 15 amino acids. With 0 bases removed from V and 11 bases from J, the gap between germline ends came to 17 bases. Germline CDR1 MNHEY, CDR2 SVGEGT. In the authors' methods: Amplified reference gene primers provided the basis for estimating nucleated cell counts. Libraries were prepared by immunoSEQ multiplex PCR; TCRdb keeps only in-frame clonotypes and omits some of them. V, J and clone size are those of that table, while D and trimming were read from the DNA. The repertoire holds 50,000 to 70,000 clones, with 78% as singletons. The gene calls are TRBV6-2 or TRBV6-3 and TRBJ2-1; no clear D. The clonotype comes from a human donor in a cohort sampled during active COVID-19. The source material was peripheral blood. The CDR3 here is CASSYSMGGAHKQFF. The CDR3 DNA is TGTGCCAGCAGTTACTCGATGGGTGGAGCCCACAAGCAGTTCTTC.